Listed below are T cell receptor beta chains from one sample, sequenced in a study of cytomegalovirus exposure and HLA in healthy donors. Libraries were prepared by immunoSEQ multiplex PCR; TCRdb keeps only in-frame clonotypes and omits some of them. The sample holds 150,000 or so clones; 73% are singletons and the top ten take 1.6%. The sequencing input was PBMCs. These receptors originate from a woman aged 18-30 years in good health and CMV-seronegative. Each CDR3 is given with its conserved first and last residue. The D gene is left open where the match is weak. Size is omitted from some rows. Given values are once, few, many or a class for expanded clones.

CDR3 protein: CASSLLQGLGYTF
CDR3 DNA: TGTGCCAGCAGTTTATTGCAGGGGCTTGGCTACACCTTC
V gene: TRBV28
clone size: few
D gene: NA
J gene: TRBJ1-2

CDR3 protein: CASSVGTSALSTGELFF
CDR3 DNA: TGTGCCAGCAGCGTAGGGACTAGCGCGTTGAGCACCGGGGAGCTGTTTTTT
V gene: TRBV9
clone size: once
D gene: TRBD2
J gene: TRBJ2-2

CDR3 protein: CASSLGQGRQPQHF
CDR3 DNA: TGTGCCAGCAGTCTAGGACAGGGCCGGCAGCCCCAGCATTTT
V gene: TRBV28
clone size: few
D gene: TRBD1
J gene: TRBJ1-5

CDR3 protein: CASSEYGAPPDTQYF
CDR3 DNA: TGTGCCAGCAGTGAATATGGGGCACCCCCAGATACGCAGTATTTT
V gene: TRBV6-1
clone size: NA
D gene: NA
J gene: TRBJ2-3

CDR3 protein: CASSPPGGSTDTQYF
CDR3 DNA: TGTGCCAGCTCACCACCTGGGGGGAGCACAGATACGCAGTATTTT
V gene: TRBV18
clone size: NA
D gene: NA
J gene: TRBJ2-3

CDR3 protein: CASTLTSGRTYNEQFF
CDR3 DNA: TGTGCCAGCACCCTGACTAGCGGGAGGACCTACAATGAGCAGTTCTTC
V gene: TRBV5-5
clone size: NA
D gene: TRBD2
J gene: TRBJ2-1

CDR3 protein: CASSLQGPNEKLFF
CDR3 DNA: TGTGCCAGCAGTCTACAGGGTCCTAATGAAAAACTGTTTTTT
V gene: TRBV2
clone size: few
D gene: NA
J gene: TRBJ1-4

CDR3 protein: CASSPGQGETEAFF
CDR3 DNA: TGTGCCAGCTCACCAGGACAGGGGGAAACTGAAGCTTTCTTT
V gene: TRBV18
clone size: NA
D gene: TRBD1
J gene: TRBJ1-1

CDR3 protein: CASSPPGHTNYGYTF
CDR3 DNA: TGCGCCAGCAGCCCCCCGGGACACACTAACTATGGCTACACCTTC
V gene: TRBV4-3
clone size: NA
D gene: NA
J gene: TRBJ1-2

CDR3 protein: CASSYRTAYNSPLHF
CDR3 DNA: TGTGCCAGCAGTTACCGGACAGCCTATAATTCACCCCTCCACTTT
V gene: TRBV6-6
clone size: few
D gene: NA
J gene: TRBJ1-6

CDR3 protein: CASSNWDTPGETQYF
CDR3 DNA: TGCGCCAGCAGCAATTGGGACACCCCTGGGGAGACCCAGTACTTC
V gene: TRBV5-1
clone size: NA
D gene: NA
J gene: TRBJ2-5

CDR3 protein: CASSPERGGYNEQFF
CDR3 DNA: TGTGCCAGCAGTCCGGAGCGGGGGGGATACAATGAGCAGTTCTTC
V gene: TRBV28
clone size: NA
D gene: TRBD2
J gene: TRBJ2-1

CDR3 protein: CASTLMEGSPLHF
CDR3 DNA: TGTGCCAGCACCTTGATGGAGGGATCACCCCTCCACTTT
V gene: TRBV27
clone size: NA
D gene: NA
J gene: TRBJ1-6

CDR3 protein: CASSLTITGGAYGYTF
CDR3 DNA: TGCGCCAGCAGCTTGACCATCACAGGGGGAGCCTATGGCTACACCTTC
V gene: TRBV5-1
clone size: few
D gene: TRBD1
J gene: TRBJ1-2

CDR3 protein: CASSPRGHGTGELFF
CDR3 DNA: TGTGCCAGCAGCCCCAGGGGGCATGGCACCGGGGAGCTGTTTTTT
V gene: TRBV7-2
clone size: NA
D gene: TRBD1
J gene: TRBJ2-2

CDR3 protein: CASSPGQRNSPLHF
CDR3 DNA: TGTGCCAGCTCACCGGGACAGAGGAATTCACCCCTCCACTTT
V gene: TRBV18
clone size: NA
D gene: TRBD1
J gene: TRBJ1-6

CDR3 protein: CASSLAGANTEAFF
CDR3 DNA: TGTGCCAGCAGCTTAGCGGGGGCCAACACTGAAGCTTTCTTT
V gene: TRBV7-6
clone size: NA
D gene: NA
J gene: TRBJ1-1

CDR3 protein: CASSLGSPHSGYTF
CDR3 DNA: TGTGCCAGCAGTTTGGGCAGCCCTCACTCTGGCTACACCTTC
V gene: TRBV28
clone size: few
D gene: NA
J gene: TRBJ1-2

CDR3 protein: CASSLNPGQGNTGELFF
CDR3 DNA: TGTGCCAGCAGCTTAAATCCGGGACAGGGAAACACCGGGGAGCTGTTTTTT
V gene: TRBV11-2
clone size: few
D gene: TRBD1
J gene: TRBJ2-2

CDR3 protein: CASSDDRGDTEAFF
CDR3 DNA: TGTGCCAGCAGCGACGACAGGGGGGACACTGAAGCTTTCTTT
V gene: TRBV5-5
clone size: once
D gene: TRBD1
J gene: TRBJ1-1

CDR3 protein: CAIRPGLGGETQYF
CDR3 DNA: TGTGCCATCAGACCTGGGCTGGGCGGGGAGACCCAGTACTTC
V gene: TRBV10-3
clone size: NA
D gene: NA
J gene: TRBJ2-5

CDR3 protein: CASSSRSGGTGELFF
CDR3 DNA: TGTGCCAGCAGCTCGCGCTCGGGAGGCACCGGGGAGCTGTTTTTT
V gene: TRBV7-2
clone size: NA
D gene: TRBD2
J gene: TRBJ2-2

CDR3 protein: CASSLAHRGGNTIYF
CDR3 DNA: TGTGCCAGCAGCTTAGCGCATAGGGGAGGAAACACCATATATTTT
V gene: TRBV7-9
clone size: NA
D gene: NA
J gene: TRBJ1-3

CDR3 protein: CASSETGTASYGYTF
CDR3 DNA: TGTGCCAGCAGCGAGACCGGGACAGCGAGCTATGGCTACACCTTC
V gene: TRBV9
clone size: NA
D gene: TRBD1
J gene: TRBJ1-2

CDR3 protein: CASSEGQANYGYTF
CDR3 DNA: TGTGCCAGCAGCGAGGGACAGGCGAACTATGGCTACACCTTC
V gene: TRBV11-3
clone size: NA
D gene: TRBD1
J gene: TRBJ1-2

CDR3 protein: CASSILPGYEQYF
CDR3 DNA: TGTGCCAGTAGTATCCTCCCGGGGTACGAGCAGTACTTC
V gene: TRBV19
clone size: NA
D gene: NA
J gene: TRBJ2-7

CDR3 protein: CASSAGQGDTQYF
CDR3 DNA: TGCGCCAGCAGCGCCGGACAGGGCGATACGCAGTACTTC
V gene: TRBV5-1
clone size: few
D gene: TRBD1
J gene: TRBJ2-7